The text below deals with one T cell receptor beta chain. Its antigen remains unknown. Trimming left V 0 bases short and J 2 bases short, with 7 bases between. The CDR3 is made up of 14 amino acids. The V gene's germline CDR1 is SGHKS and CDR2 YYEKEE (reference sequence). This entry is derived from a study of breast tumors, draining lymph nodes, adjacent tissues. The lymph nodes were axillary draining lymph nodes from breast cancer patients. Findings of the study overall: Tumors had less TCR diversity than lymph nodes, more than nontumor tissue. Luminal-like breast cancer showed significantly greater tumor-nontumor repertoire similarity than basal-like breast cancer did. That most tumor T cells come from lymph nodes remained unproven.

TCRdb re-analysed the multiplex PCR reads in MiXCR, keeping a single row per CDR3 protein. The table shows some 150,000 distinct CDR3 sequences, with around 33% occurring only once. This clonotype was obtained from a female donor with breast cancer. Some clones in this sample may be carry-over from other donors' samples. The sequenced sample consisted of axillary lymph node tissue. This sequence joins TRBV5-5 and TRBJ2-3; D ambiguous. The CDR3: CASSLDPPTDTQYF. In DNA, the CDR3 is TGTGCCAGCAGCTTGGACCCACCCACAGATACGCAGTATTTT.